The 20 T cell receptor beta chains reported below all come from one sample, sequenced in a study of T cells in Graves' hyperthyroidism and ophthalmopathy. RNA transcripts gave rise to amplified TCR beta CDR3 regions. HTBI primers were employed in a first-round RT-PCR of the TCR CDR3. One entry per CDR3 protein, called by TCRdb with MiXCR from the multiplex PCR reads. This table has fewer than 600,000 distinct CDR3 sequences, 13% to 15% appearing once. The sequenced sample consisted of blood. Every receptor here comes from a woman aged 40 to 50 with Graves' hyperthyroidism.

Worth noting for this clonotype: A much larger clone lies one base from this, so it may be a read error. The rearrangement joins TRBV3-1 to TRBJ2-7, with D perhaps matching TRBD2 (5 bases). The CDR3 totals 15 residues. Trimming took off 2 bases at V and 4 bases at J, with 15 bases between the two ends. CDR1 and CDR2 (germline): LGHDT, YNNKEL (reference sequence). The CDR3 loop is CASSQLSEKRYEQYF. In DNA form, the CDR3 reads TGTGCCAGCAGCCAACTCAGCGAGAAGCGGTACGAGCAGTACTTC.

At least ten counts were recorded for this clonotype. The CDR3 DNA reads as TGTGCCAGCAGTGTGGGGCAATATGCGACAGGCTACACCTTC. This codes for CASSVGQYATGYTF. V usage is TRBV2 and J usage is TRBJ1-2; TRBD1 is a possible D gene (5 bases). V lost 4 bases and J 8 bases, leaving 17 bases between the germline ends. Germline assignment: CDR1 SNHLY and CDR2 FYNNEI. CDR3 length equals 14 residues.

This clonotype was observed at least ten times. The gene calls are TRBV28 and TRBJ1-2; D remains ambiguous. From germline, CDR1 is MDHEN and CDR2 SYDVKM. The CDR3 totals 13 residues. Trimming pared 5 bases from V and 4 bases from J, leaving 11 bases between. DNA for the CDR3: TGTGCCAGCAGTCCACAGATTTCCTATGGCTACACCTTC. Translation gives CASSPQISYGYTF.

This chain uses TRBV27 with TRBJ1-6; no clear D gene. Germline V gene lookup returns CDR1 MNHEY and CDR2 SMNVEV (reference sequence). The CDR3 runs to 14 residues. V lost 3 bases, J lost 11 bases, and 14 bases lay in between. CDR3 bases: TGTGCCAGCAGTTTCGGCCGGGAAACTCCACCCCTCCACTTT. As protein: CASSFGRETPPLHF.

The table lists this clonotype with many counts. The CDR3 DNA sequence: TGCAGTGCTAGAGATGGGACTAGCGGGACTACCGGGGAGCTGTTTTTT. As protein: CSARDGTSGTTGELFF. The rearrangement joins TRBV20-1 to TRBJ2-2; 13 bases agree with TRBD2. The CDR3 sequence is 16 residues long. V shed 0 bases and J 5 bases; nucleotides not matched to a gene: 3. Germline V gives CDR1 DFQATT, CDR2 SNEGSKA (reference sequence).

The V call is TRBV4-1, the J call TRBJ2-3; 9 bases map to TRBD2. Trimming cost V 0 bases and J 0 bases; bases outside gene matches: 16. The CDR3 length is 21 residues. Germline CDR1 MGHRA, CDR2 YSYEKL. CDR3 loop: CASSQEGLASLQTLSTDTQYF. DNA for the CDR3: TGCGCCAGCAGCCAAGAAGGACTAGCGAGTCTGCAAACCCTTAGCACAGATACGCAGTATTTT.

This clonotype was observed many times. This sequence joins TRBV7-3 and TRBJ1-1, with unresolved D. The germline CDR1 and CDR2 sequences are SGHTA and FQGTGA. V dropped 6 bases and J dropped 0 bases, with 11 bases sitting between them. The CDR3 extends over 14 amino acids. This CDR3 reads CASSSGPLNTEAFF. Here the CDR3 DNA reads TGTGCCAGCAGTTCCGGACCGCTGAACACTGAAGCTTTCTTT. Full variable domain (outside the CDR3, taken from reference TRBV7-3 and TRBJ1-1): GAGVSQTPSNKVTEKGKYVELRCDPISGHTALYWYRQSLGQGPEFLIYFQGTGAADDSGLPNDRFFAVRPEGSVSTLKIQRTERGDSAVYLCASSSGPLNTEAFFGQGTRLTVV.

V gene TRBV4-1 combines with J gene TRBJ2-7; the match to TRBD2 covers 8 bases. This CDR3 has 18 residues. Unmatched junction bases numbered 14, after V lost 0 bases and J lost 4 bases. CDR1 and CDR2 from the germline V gene are MGHRA and YSYEKL. CDR3 loop: CASSQEGPLAGLIYEQYF. As DNA, the CDR3 is TGCGCCAGCAGCCAAGAAGGGCCGCTAGCGGGCCTAATTTACGAGCAGTACTTC.

This clonotype was picked up many times. This rearrangement joins TRBV28 to TRBJ1-2; 7 bases are a match to TRBD1. The CDR3 runs to 15 residues. With 6 bases clipped from V and 4 bases from J, the junction kept 11 bases outside the gene matches. Germline V gives CDR1 MDHEN, CDR2 SYDVKM. DNA of the CDR3: TGTGCCAGCAGGGAGACAGGGATTTCCCCCTATGGCTACACCTTC. Amino acids: CASRETGISPYGYTF.

This clonotype was observed at least ten times. The J gene is TRBJ1-1, the V gene TRBV6-5; D gene unclear. CDR1 is MNHEY, CDR2 SVGAGI, per germline. The CDR3 is made up of 18 amino acids. V lost 0 bases and J lost 1, with 18 bases in between. In nucleotides, the CDR3 is TGTGCCAGCAGTTACTCGAGTAGTATGAGGAAACCGAACACTGAAGCTTTCTTT. Its protein product is CASSYSSSMRKPNTEAFF.

This clonotype was detected ten times or more. This chain connects TRBV6-2 or TRBV6-3 to TRBJ1-1; D gene ambiguous. Trimming left V 2 bases short and J 0 bases short, with 13 bases between. Germline assignment: CDR1 MNHEY and CDR2 SVGEGT. CDR3 length: 16 residues. The CDR3: CASSYGSWGLNTEAFF. The CDR3 bases are TGTGCCAGCAGTTACGGGTCTTGGGGTTTGAACACTGAAGCTTTCTTT.

CDR3 region: CASSLMGTGVSNQPQHF. As DNA, the CDR3 is TGTGCCAGCAGCTTAATGGGGACAGGGGTTAGCAATCAGCCCCAGCATTTT. The rearrangement joins TRBV7-2 to TRBJ1-5; 10 bases line up with TRBD1. CDR3 size: 17 residues. Germline values: CDR1 SGHTA, CDR2 FQGNSA. V shed 2 bases, J shed 0 bases, and the junction held 4 bases outside the gene matches.

This clonotype was recorded a few times. The gene calls are TRBV20-1 and TRBJ2-1; D ambiguous. The CDR3 spans 14 residues. The V gene lost 6 bases and the J gene lost 5 bases, with 17 bases spanning the gap. CDR1 is DFQATT, CDR2 SNEGSKA, per germline (reference sequence). This CDR3 reads CSASEPRSHNEQFF. In DNA, the CDR3 is TGCAGTGCCTCTGAGCCCCGGTCACACAATGAGCAGTTCTTC.

This clonotype appeared many times. J is TRBJ2-1 and V is TRBV5-1; 13 positions match TRBD2. Germline lookup yields CDR1 SGHRS and CDR2 YFSETQ. Unmatched junction bases numbered 2, after V lost 3 bases and J lost 2 bases. This CDR3 contains 16 residues. The CDR3 coding sequence is TGCGCCAGCAGCTCGGGACTAGCGGGAACCTACAATGAGCAGTTCTTC. Its translation is CASSSGLAGTYNEQFF.

This clonotype was seen ten or more times. The chain has TRBV12-3 or TRBV12-4 and TRBJ2-1; maybe TRBD1 (6 bases). The V and J ends lost 1 base and 7 bases respectively, with 14 bases between them. The CDR3 runs 15 residues. This CDR3 reads CASSLGAGEWNEQFF. Here the CDR3 DNA reads TGTGCCAGCAGTTTAGGGGCAGGGGAGTGGAATGAGCAGTTCTTC.

This clonotype was seen ten or more times. The chain recombines TRBV11-2 with TRBJ2-7, with TRBD1 matching over 10 bases. From germline, CDR1 is SGHAT and CDR2 FQNNGV. The V segment lost 1 base and the J segment 3 bases; nucleotides outside the gene matches: 6. The CDR3 has 16 amino acids. Here the CDR3 DNA reads TGTGCCAGCAGCTTAGCCGGACAGGGGGGATTCTACGAGCAGTACTTC. Amino acid sequence: CASSLAGQGGFYEQYF.

In its sample, this clonotype was seen many times. V gene TRBV11-2 combines with J gene TRBJ1-1, with a tentative D call TRBD1 (5 bases). The ends were cut back, 6 bases at V and 5 bases at J, with 16 bases in the middle. The CDR3 runs to 14 residues. The germline gives CDR1 SGHAT, CDR2 FQNNGV. The CDR3 loop reads CASSLPGRWTEAFF. As DNA, the CDR3 is TGTGCCAGCAGTCTCCCAGGGCGCTGGACTGAAGCTTTCTTT.

The chain recombines TRBV5-1 with TRBJ2-5; 12 nucleotides line up with TRBD2. CDR3 length: 16 amino acids. The germline V gene has CDR1 SGHRS and CDR2 YFSETQ. Trimming removed 4 bases from V and 0 bases from J; junction bases left unmatched: 4. CDR3 loop: CASSPGTSGHQETQYF. In DNA form, the CDR3 reads TGCGCCAGCAGCCCCGGGACTAGCGGGCACCAAGAGACCCAGTACTTC.

This clonotype showed up just a few times. A much larger clonotype is one base distant, so this may be a read error. J is TRBJ1-5 and V is TRBV28; 7 bases fit TRBD1. The V gene's germline CDR1 is MDHEN and CDR2 SYDVKM. CDR3 length: 15 residues. CDR3 sequence: CTSSLQGQPNQPQHF. The CDR3 region has the DNA TGTACCAGCAGTTTACAGGGACAGCCCAATCAGCCCCAGCATTTT. Full variable domain (outside the CDR3, taken from reference TRBV28 and TRBJ1-5): DVKVTQSSRYLVKRTGEKVFLECVQDMDHENMFWYRQDPGLGLRLIYFSYDVKMKEKGDIPEGYSVSREKKERFSLILESASTNQTSMYLCTSSLQGQPNQPQHFGDGTRLSIL.

This clonotype was recorded many times. The rearrangement joins TRBV20-1 to TRBJ2-7, with D perhaps matching TRBD2 (5 bases). The CDR3 is 12 residues long. Between the trimmed V and J ends, which lost 3 bases and 2 bases, there was a span of 8 bases. Germline V gene lookup returns CDR1 DFQATT and CDR2 SNEGSKA (reference sequence). The CDR3: CSASSGTYEQYF. CDR3 bases: TGCAGTGCTAGTTCGGGGACCTACGAGCAGTACTTC.